This TCR beta chain was observed in a study of blood T cell repertoires in COVID-19. Trimming took 5 bases from V and 7 from J; bases not matched to a gene: 11. The CDR3 runs to 15 residues. Germline lookup yields CDR1 SEHNR and CDR2 FQNEAQ (reference sequence). As handled by the study authors: Amplification of reference gene primers provided the estimated nucleated cell counts. Assay used: immunoSEQ multiplex PCR; TCRdb lists only in-frame clones, some missing. V, J and clone size were drawn from that table, and D and trimming were deduced from the DNA. The data hold about 350,000 clones, with more than 75% observed a single time.

The sequencing input was peripheral blood. The sequence derives from a woman between 50 and 59 years old with COVID-19, enrolled during active disease. V usage is TRBV7-9 and J usage is TRBJ1-1; 9 bases fit TRBD1. CDR3 bases: TGTGCCAGCAGCCTGGGACAGGGAGGAACACTTGAAGCTTTCTTT. This sequence encodes CASSLGQGGTLEAFF.